Ten or more counts support the clone carrying this T cell receptor (beta chain). What it binds is unknown. There are 12 residues in the CDR3. Deletions cut 5 bases from V and 10 bases from J, with 17 bases between. CDR1 DFQATT and CDR2 SNEGSKA come from the germline V gene (reference sequence). These data belong to a study of neurological immune-mediated disorders. Whole-study context: Multiple sclerosis patients numbering about 34 comprised approximately 30 relapsing-remitting and 3 secondary progressive patients.

5'RACE with 10-nucleotide random UMIs generated the cDNA. One entry per CDR3 protein, called by TCRdb with MiXCR from the 5' RACE reads. The table shows about 74,000 distinct CDR3 sequences, with 5.2% occurring only once. Broader study findings: The absence of shared CDR3 amino acid sequences among expanded clones across subjects suggests private repertoires in all groups. The repertoires of 18 of 34 multiple sclerosis patients were placed by phylogenetic grouping in a single related-CDR3 cluster, which may be a signature.

This TCR derives from a man in his late teens or twenties with multiple sclerosis. Sequenced input: PBMCs. The rearrangement uses TRBV20-1 and TRBJ1-1; D is unresolved. CDR3 DNA: TGCAGTGCTCCAACATACGGGGAGGGAGCTTTCTTT. As protein: CSAPTYGEGAFF.